This TCR beta chain was identified in a study of post-analysis software for immune sequencing data. General study points: A handful of TRBV segments were significantly more frequent in patients than in controls. TRBV5-6, TRBV5-1 and TRBV20-1 were among these segments.

This clonotype has just a few counts. Antigen unknown. The germline V gene has CDR1 DFQATT and CDR2 SNEGSKA (reference sequence). The CDR3 loop spans 14 amino acids. Trimming shortened V by 6 bases and J by 5 bases, and 19 bases separated the two germline ends. Sequencing libraries made from TCR beta cDNA carried unique molecular identifiers. TCRdb itself ran the PCR reads through MiXCR, one entry per CDR3 protein. Of about 820,000 distinct CDR3 sequences listed, roughly 50% were seen once; the top ten hold around 4.5%. Specimen: blood. The chain carries TRBV20-1 and TRBJ2-5; D is perhaps TRBD2 (7 bases). The clonotype originates from a girl aged 10-17 years with multiple sclerosis. CDR3 region: CSAPGGPGAETQYF. The CDR3 nucleotides read TGCAGTGCCCCGGGGGGCCCTGGGGCGGAGACCCAGTACTTC.